This TCR beta chain originates from a study of cytomegalovirus exposure and HLA in healthy donors. Study results and caveats: HLA-A and HLA-B allele assignments for most subjects were reportedly predicted accurately using TCR beta sequences. According to the study, about 180 TCR beta chains were cytomegalovirus-associated.

The V gene's germline CDR1 is SGHNT and CDR2 YYREEE (reference sequence). The CDR3 runs to 17 residues. The trim removed 3 bases at V and 3 bases at J, leaving 9 bases unmatched. With respect to this clone: Antigen specificity is unknown.

The donors comprised healthy bone marrow donors. The PCR made use of 60 Vbeta and 13 Jbeta primers. Assay: immunoSEQ multiplex PCR; the TCRdb copy retains only in-frame clones and omits some. The sample lists around 61,000 clones; roughly four fifths were seen once. The chain is built from TRBV5-4 and TRBJ2-6; TRBD2 matches 7 bases. The specimen was PBMCs. This TCR was recovered from a man aged 35-49 years in good health and CMV-seronegative. Here the CDR3 DNA reads TGTGCCAGCAGCTCGGGTGGACTAGTCGGTGGGGCCAACGTCCTGACTTTC. Amino acids: CASSSGGLVGGANVLTF.